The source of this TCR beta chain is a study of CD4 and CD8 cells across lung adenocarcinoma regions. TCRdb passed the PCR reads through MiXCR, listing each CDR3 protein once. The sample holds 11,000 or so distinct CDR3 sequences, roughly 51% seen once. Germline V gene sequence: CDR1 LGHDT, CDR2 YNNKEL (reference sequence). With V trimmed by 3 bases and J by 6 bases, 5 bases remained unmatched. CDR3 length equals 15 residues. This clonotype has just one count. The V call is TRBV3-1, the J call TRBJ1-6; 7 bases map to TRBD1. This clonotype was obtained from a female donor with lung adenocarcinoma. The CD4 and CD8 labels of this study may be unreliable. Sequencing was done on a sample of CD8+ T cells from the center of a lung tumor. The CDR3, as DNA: TGTGCCAGCAGCCATGGGACAGTTCTTAATTCACCCCTCCACTTT. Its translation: CASSHGTVLNSPLHF.